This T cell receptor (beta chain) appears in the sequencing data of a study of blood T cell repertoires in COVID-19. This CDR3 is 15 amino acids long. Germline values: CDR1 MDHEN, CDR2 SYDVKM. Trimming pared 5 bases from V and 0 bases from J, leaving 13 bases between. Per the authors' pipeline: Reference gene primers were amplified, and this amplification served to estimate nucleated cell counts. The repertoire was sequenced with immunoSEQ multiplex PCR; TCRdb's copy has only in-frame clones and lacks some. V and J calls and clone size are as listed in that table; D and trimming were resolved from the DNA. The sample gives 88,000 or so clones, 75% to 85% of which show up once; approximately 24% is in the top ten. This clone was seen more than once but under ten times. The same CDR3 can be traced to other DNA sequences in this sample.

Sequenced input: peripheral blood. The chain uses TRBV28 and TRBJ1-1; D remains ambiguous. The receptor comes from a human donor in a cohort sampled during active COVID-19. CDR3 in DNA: TGTGCCAGCAGTCTAAGCGGGGATTTGAACACTGAAGCTTTCTTT. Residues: CASSLSGDLNTEAFF.